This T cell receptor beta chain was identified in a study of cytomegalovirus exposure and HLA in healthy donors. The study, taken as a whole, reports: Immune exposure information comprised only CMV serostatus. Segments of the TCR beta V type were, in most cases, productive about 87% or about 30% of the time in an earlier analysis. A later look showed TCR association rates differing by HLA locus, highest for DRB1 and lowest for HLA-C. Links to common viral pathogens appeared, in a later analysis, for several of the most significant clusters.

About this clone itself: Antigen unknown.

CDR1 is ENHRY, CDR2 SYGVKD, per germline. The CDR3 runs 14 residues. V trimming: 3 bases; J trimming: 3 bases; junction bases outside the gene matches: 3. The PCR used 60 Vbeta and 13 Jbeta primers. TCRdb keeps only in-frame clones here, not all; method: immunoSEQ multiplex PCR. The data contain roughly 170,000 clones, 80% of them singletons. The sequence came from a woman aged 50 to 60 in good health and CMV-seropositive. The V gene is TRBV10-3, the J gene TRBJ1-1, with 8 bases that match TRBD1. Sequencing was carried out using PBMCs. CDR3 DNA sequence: TGTGCCATCAGTGACAGGGGGCTGTACACTGAAGCTTTCTTT. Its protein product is CAISDRGLYTEAFF.